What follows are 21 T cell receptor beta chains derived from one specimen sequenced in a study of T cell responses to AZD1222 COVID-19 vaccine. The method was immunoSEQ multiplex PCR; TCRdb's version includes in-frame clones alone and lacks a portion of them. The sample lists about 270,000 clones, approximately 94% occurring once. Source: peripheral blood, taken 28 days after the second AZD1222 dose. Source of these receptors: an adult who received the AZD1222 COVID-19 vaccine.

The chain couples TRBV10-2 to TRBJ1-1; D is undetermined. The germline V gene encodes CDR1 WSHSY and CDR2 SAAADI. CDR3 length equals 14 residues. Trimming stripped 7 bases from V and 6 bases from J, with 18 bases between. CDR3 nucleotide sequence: TGCGCCAGCATTAGCCGGGAAACCCGACCTGAAGCTTTCTTT. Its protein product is CASISRETRPEAFF.

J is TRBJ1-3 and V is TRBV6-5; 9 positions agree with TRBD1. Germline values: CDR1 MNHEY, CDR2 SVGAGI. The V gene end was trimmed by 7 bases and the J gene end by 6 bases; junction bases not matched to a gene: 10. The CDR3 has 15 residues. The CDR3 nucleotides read TGTGCCAGCACCCCCCGGGACAGGGTTGTAAACACCATATATTTT. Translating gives CASTPRDRVVNTIYF.

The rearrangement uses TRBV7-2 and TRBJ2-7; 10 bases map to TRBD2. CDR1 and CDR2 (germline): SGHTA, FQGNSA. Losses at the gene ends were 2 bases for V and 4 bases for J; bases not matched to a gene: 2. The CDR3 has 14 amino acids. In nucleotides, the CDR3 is TGTGCCAGCAGCTTAAGCGGGGGGGCGTACGAGCAGTACTTC. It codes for CASSLSGGAYEQYF.

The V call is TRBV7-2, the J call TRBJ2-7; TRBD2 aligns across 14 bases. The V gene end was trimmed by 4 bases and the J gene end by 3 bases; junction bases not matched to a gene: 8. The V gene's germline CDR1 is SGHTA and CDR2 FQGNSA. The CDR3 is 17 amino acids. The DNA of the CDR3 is TGTGCCAGCAGCTCCCCGGGACTAGCGGGAGTCCTCTACGAGCAGTACTTC. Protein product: CASSSPGLAGVLYEQYF.

The CDR3: CSVGEGAQKWGYTF. The CDR3 bases are TGCAGCGTGGGGGAGGGGGCCCAAAAATGGGGCTACACCTTC. The chain couples TRBV29-1 to TRBJ1-2; 7 bases agree with TRBD1. The CDR3 is made up of 14 amino acids. V was pared by 6 bases and J by 8 bases, with 15 bases of the junction left unmatched. Germline lookup yields CDR1 SQVTM and CDR2 ANQGSEA.

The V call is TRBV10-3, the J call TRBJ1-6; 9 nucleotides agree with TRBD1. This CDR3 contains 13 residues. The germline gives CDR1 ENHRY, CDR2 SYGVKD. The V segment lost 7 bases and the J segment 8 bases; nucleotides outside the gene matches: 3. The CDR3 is CAIIRDRDSPLHF. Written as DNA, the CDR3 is TGTGCCATCATCAGGGACAGGGATTCACCCCTCCACTTT.

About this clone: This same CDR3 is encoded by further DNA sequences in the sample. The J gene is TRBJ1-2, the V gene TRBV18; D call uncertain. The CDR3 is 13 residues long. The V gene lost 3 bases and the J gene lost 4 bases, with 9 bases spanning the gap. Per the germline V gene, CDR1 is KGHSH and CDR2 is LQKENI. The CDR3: CASSPGGSYGYTF. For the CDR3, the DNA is TGTGCCAGCTCACCGGGCGGATCCTATGGCTACACCTTC. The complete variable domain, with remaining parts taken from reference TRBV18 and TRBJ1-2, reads NAGVMQNPRHLVRRRGQEARLRCSPMKGHSHVYWYRQLPEEGLKFMVYLQKENIIDESGMPKERFSAEFPKEGPSILRIQQVVRGDSAAYFCASSPGGSYGYTFGSGTRLTVV.

The CDR3 is CASSLRAPDSNQPQHF. CDR3 sequence (DNA): TGTGCCAGCAGCCTGAGGGCCCCTGATAGCAATCAGCCCCAGCATTTT. The chain uses TRBV28 and TRBJ1-5; D unresolved. Germline V lookup: CDR1 MDHEN, CDR2 SYDVKM. The CDR3 is made up of 16 amino acids. The V end lost 6 bases, the J end lost 0 bases, and 15 bases lay between the germline ends. Full variable domain (rest looked up from reference TRBV28 and TRBJ1-5): DVKVTQSSRYLVKRTGEKVFLECVQDMDHENMFWYRQDPGLGLRLIYFSYDVKMKEKGDIPEGYSVSREKKERFSLILESASTNQTSMYLCASSLRAPDSNQPQHFGDGTRLSIL.

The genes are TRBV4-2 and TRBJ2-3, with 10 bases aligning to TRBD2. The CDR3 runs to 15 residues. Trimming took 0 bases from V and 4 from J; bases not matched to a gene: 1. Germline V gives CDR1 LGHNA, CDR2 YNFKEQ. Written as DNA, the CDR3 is TGTGCCAGCAGCCAAGAAGCGGGGGGGCCAGATACGCAGTATTTT. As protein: CASSQEAGGPDTQYF.

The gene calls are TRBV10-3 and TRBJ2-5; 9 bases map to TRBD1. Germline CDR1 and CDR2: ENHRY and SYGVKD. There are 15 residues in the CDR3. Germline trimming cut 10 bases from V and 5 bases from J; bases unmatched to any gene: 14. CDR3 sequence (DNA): TGTGCCACGGGACAGGGACAGGGAGGTCGGGAGACCCAGTACTTC. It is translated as CATGQGQGGRETQYF.

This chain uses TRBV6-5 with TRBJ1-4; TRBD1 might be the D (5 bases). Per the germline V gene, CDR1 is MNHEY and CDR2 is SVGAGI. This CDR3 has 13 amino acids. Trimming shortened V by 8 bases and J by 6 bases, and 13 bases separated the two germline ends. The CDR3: CASFGGKYEKLFF. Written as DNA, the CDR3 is TGTGCCAGCTTTGGGGGGAAGTATGAAAAACTGTTTTTT.

CDR3: CASSSGGELFF. The CDR3 DNA follows: TGTGCCAGCAGTTCTGGCGGGGAGCTGTTTTTT. V usage is TRBV12-3 or TRBV12-4 and J usage is TRBJ2-2; D unclear. V was shortened by 4 bases and J by 7 bases, with 4 bases between the two germline ends. The CDR3 runs 11 residues.

The CDR3 nucleotides are TGCAGTGCTAGTCCGACAGGGGAAAGTGGCTACACCTTC. Protein sequence: CSASPTGESGYTF. The chain couples TRBV20-1 to TRBJ1-2; 8 bases are a match to TRBD1. Trimming cost V 3 bases and J 7 bases; bases outside gene matches: 7. The CDR3 has 13 residues. Looked up from germline, CDR1 is DFQATT and CDR2 is SNEGSKA (reference sequence).

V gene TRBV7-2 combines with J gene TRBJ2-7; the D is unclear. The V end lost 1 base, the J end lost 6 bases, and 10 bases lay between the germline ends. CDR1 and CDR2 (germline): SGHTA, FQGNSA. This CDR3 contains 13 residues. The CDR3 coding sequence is TGTGCCAGCAGCTTAGGGACGAACCGCGAGCAGTACTTC. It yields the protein CASSLGTNREQYF.

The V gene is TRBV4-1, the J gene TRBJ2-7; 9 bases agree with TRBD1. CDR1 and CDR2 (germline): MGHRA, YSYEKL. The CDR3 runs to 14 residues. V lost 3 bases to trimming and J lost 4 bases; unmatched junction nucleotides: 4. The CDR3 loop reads CASSQGQGSYEQYF. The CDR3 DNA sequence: TGCGCCAGCAGCCAGGGACAGGGATCGTACGAGCAGTACTTC.

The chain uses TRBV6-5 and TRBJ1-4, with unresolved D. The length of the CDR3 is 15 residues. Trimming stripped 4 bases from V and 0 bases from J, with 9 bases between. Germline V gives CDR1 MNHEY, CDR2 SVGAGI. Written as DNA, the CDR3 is TGTGCCAGCAGTTCCGGGGTGTCAACTAATGAAAAACTGTTTTTT. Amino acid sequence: CASSSGVSTNEKLFF.

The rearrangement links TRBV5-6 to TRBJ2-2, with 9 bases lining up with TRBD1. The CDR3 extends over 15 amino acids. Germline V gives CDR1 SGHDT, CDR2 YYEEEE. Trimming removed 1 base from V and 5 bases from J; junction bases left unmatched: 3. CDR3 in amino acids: CASSLTGGATGELFF. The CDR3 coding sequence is TGTGCCAGCAGCTTGACAGGGGGCGCGACCGGGGAGCTGTTTTTT.

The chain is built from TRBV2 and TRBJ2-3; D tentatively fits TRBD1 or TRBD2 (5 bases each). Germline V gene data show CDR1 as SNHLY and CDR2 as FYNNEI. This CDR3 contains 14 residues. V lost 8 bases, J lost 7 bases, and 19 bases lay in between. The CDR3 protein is CASGTGAKKYTQYF. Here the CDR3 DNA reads TGTGCCAGCGGGACCGGGGCGAAGAAGTATACGCAGTATTTT.

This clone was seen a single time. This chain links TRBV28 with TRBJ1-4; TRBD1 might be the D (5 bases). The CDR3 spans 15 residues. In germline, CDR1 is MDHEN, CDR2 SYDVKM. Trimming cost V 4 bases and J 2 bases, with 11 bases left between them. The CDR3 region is CASSSRDRTNEKLFF. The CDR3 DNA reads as TGTGCCAGCAGTTCCAGGGACCGGACTAATGAAAAACTGTTTTTT.

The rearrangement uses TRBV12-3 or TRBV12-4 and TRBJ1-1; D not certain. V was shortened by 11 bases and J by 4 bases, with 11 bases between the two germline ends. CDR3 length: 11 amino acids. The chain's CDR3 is CASREGTEAFF. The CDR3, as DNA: TGTGCCTCGCGGGAGGGCACTGAAGCTTTCTTT.

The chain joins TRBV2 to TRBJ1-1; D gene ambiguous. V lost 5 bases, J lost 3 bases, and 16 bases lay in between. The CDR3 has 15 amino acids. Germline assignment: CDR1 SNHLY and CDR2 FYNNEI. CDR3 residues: CASSRIQPSYTEAFF. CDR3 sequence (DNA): TGTGCCAGCAGTAGGATCCAACCATCATACACTGAAGCTTTCTTT.